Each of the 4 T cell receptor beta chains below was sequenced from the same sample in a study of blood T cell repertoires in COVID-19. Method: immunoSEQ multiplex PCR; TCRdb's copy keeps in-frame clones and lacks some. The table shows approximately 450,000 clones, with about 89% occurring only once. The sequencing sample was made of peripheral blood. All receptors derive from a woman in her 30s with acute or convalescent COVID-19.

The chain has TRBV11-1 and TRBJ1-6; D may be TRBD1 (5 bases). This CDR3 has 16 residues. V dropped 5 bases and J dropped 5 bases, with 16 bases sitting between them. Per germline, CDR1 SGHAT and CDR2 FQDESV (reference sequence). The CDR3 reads CASSPRGGRNNSPLHF. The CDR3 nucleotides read TGTGCCAGCAGCCCAAGGGGTGGACGGAATAATTCACCCCTCCACTTT. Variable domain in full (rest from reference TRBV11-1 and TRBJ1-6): EAEVAQSPRYKITEKSQAVAFWCDPISGHATLYWYRQILGQGPELLVQFQDESVVDDSQLPKDRFSAERLKGVDSTLKIQPAELGDSAMYLCASSPRGGRNNSPLHFGNGTRLTVT.

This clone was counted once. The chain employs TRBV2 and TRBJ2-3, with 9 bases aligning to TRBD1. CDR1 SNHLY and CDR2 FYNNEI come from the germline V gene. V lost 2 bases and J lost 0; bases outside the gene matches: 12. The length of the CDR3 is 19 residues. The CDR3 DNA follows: TGTGCCAGCAGTGAAATTTGGGCAAGGGACAGGGAAAGCACAGATACGCAGTATTTT. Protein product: CASSEIWARDRESTDTQYF.

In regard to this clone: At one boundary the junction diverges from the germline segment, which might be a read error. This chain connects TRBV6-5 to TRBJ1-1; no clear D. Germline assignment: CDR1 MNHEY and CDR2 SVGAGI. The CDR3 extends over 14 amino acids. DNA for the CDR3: TGTGCCAGCAGTGACTCTGGCCGGGACACTGAAGCTTTCTTT. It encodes CASSDSGRDTEAFF.

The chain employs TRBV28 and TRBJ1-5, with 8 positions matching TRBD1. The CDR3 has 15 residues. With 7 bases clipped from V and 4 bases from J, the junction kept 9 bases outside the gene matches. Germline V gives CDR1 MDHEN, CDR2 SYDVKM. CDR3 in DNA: TGTGCCAGCAATGGACAGGGAAGTCGAAATCAGCCCCAGCATTTT. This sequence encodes CASNGQGSRNQPQHF.